Given below is one T cell receptor (beta chain) in context. These data are taken from a study of T cells in localized non-small cell lung cancer. The CDR3 has 16 residues. CDR1 LGHNA and CDR2 YNFKEQ come from the germline V gene. The ends lost 4 bases at V and 6 bases at J; junction bases unmatched: 9. Profiled with immunoSEQ multiplex PCR; TCRdb holds only in-frame clones, not every one. The sample shows 28,000 or so clones, 65% to 85% of them seen only once. The source is a man aged 40 to 70 with stage III squamous cell lung carcinoma. Sample: peripheral blood, taken before any cancer treatment. V usage is TRBV4-2 and J usage is TRBJ2-3, with TRBD2 matching 11 bases. CDR3 nucleotides: TGTGCCAGCAGCCCGGGACTAGCGGCCCCTTTGGATACGCAGTATTTT. As protein: CASSPGLAAPLDTQYF.